Detailed here is one TCR beta chain. This clone has just one count. It has no known antigen specificity. No base-level quality is on record; no much larger clone is a single base apart. The library came from the immunoSEQ multiplex PCR assay. TCRdb limited this immuneACCESS table to in-frame rearrangements with V and J called. A share of clones is missing; checked studies link under half to unresolved V genes, and the rest is unexplained. This sample has some 44,000 clones in its table, and about 93% of those were observed once. Roughly 0.72% of the sample is in the top ten clones. This entry belongs to a study of T cell changes during pregnancy in multiple sclerosis (dated by TCRdb to between 2018 and 2021). Background for the entire study: Changes in the T cell repertoire over the course of pregnancy were examined in this study in women with multiple sclerosis.

Germline trimming amounts to 3 bases on V and 0 bases on J, with 6 as the count of junction bases outside the gene matches. Its CDR3 holds 17 amino acids, cysteine through phenylalanine. Solely the CDR3 DNA is kept, with 51 bases framed from the first base. CDR1 and CDR2 are drawn from the germline V gene: SNHLY, FYNNEI. Here the chain combines TRBV2 and TRBJ2-2, and 8 junction bases match TRBD1. This clonotype was sampled from a female donor with multiple sclerosis, enrolled in a pregnancy study. The material sequenced was CD4+ T cells from peripheral blood mononuclear cells, taken before pregnancy. For the CDR3, the sequence is CASSDPGQGSNTGELFF. In nucleotide form, the sequence is TGTGCCAGCAGTGACCCCGGACAGGGTTCGAACACCGGGGAGCTGTTTTTT. The CDR3, completed at both ends by the reference TRBV2 and TRBJ2-2 genes, gives the full variable domain EPEVTQTPSHQVTQMGQEVILRCVPISNHLYFYWYRQILGQKVEFLVSFYNNEISEKSEIFDDQFSVERPDGSNFTLKIRSTKLEDSAMYFCASSDPGQGSNTGELFFGEGSRLTVL.